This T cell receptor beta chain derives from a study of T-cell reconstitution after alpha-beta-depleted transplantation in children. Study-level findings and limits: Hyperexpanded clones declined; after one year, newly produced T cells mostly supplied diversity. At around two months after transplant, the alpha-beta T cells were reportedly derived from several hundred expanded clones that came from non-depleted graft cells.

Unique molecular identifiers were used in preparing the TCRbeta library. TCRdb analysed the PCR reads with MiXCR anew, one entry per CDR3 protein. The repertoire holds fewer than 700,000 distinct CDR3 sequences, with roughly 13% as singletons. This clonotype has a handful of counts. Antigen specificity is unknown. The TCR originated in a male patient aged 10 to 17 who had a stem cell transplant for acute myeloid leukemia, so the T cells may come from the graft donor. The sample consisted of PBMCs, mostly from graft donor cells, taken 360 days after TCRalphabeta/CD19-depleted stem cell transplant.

CDR3 DNA sequence: TGCAGTGCTAGCATAGTAGCGGGACTGACCTACGAGCAGTACTTC. It codes for CSASIVAGLTYEQYF. The V gene is TRBV20-1, the J gene TRBJ2-7; 8 nucleotides match TRBD2. This CDR3 has 15 amino acids. Germline V gene sequence: CDR1 DFQATT, CDR2 SNEGSKA (reference sequence). V shed 3 bases and J 2 bases; nucleotides not matched to a gene: 9.